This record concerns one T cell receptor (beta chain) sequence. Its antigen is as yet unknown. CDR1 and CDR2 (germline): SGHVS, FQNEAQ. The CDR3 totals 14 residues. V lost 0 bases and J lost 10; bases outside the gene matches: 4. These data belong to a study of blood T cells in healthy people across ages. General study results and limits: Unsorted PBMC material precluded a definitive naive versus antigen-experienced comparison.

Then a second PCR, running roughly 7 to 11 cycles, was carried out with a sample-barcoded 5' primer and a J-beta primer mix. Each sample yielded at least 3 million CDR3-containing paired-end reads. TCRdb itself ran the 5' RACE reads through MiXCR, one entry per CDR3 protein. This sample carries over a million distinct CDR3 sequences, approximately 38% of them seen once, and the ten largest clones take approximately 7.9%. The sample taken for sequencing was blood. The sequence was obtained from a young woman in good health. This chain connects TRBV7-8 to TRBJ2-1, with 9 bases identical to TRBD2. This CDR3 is CASSLAILAGEQFF. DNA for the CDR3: TGTGCCAGCAGCTTAGCGATCCTAGCGGGGGAGCAGTTCTTC.